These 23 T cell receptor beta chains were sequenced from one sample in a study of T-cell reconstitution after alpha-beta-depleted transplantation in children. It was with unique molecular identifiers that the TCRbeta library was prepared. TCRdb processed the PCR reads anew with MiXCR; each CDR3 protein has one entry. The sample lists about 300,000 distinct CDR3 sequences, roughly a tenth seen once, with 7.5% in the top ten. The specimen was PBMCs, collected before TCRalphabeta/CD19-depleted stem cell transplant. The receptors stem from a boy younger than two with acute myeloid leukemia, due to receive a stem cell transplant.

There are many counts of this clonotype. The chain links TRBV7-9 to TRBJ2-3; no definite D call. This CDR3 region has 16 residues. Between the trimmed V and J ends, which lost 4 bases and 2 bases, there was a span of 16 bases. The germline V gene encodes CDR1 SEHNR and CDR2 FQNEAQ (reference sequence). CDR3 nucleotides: TGTGCCAGCAGCTCATACCTCTCCTACCTCACAGATACGCAGTATTTT. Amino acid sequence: CASSSYLSYLTDTQYF.

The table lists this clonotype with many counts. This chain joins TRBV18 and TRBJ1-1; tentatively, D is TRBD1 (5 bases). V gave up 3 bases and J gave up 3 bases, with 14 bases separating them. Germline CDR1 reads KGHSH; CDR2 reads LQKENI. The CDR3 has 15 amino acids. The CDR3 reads CASSPYAIGDTEAFF. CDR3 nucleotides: TGTGCCAGCTCACCCTACGCTATAGGGGACACTGAAGCTTTCTTT.

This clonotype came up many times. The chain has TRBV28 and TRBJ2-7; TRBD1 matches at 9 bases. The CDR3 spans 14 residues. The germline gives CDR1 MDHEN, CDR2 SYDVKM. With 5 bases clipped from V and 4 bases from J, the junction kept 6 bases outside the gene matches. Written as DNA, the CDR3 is TGTGCCAGCAGTGCCCCGGGACAGGGATACGAGCAGTACTTC. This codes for CASSAPGQGYEQYF.

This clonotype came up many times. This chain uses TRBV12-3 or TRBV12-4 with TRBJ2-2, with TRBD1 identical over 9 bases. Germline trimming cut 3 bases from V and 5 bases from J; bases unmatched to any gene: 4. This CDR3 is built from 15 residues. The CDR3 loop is CASSFGTGRTGELFF. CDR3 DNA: TGTGCCAGCAGTTTCGGGACAGGGAGGACCGGGGAGCTGTTTTTT.

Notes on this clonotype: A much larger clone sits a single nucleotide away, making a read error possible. The CDR3 protein is CATSQEPGGIAKNIQYF. The CDR3 region has the DNA TGTGCCACCAGCCAAGAACCGGGGGGGATAGCCAAAAACATTCAGTACTTC. This chain uses TRBV3-1 with TRBJ2-4; 8 bases are a match to TRBD2. The V gene's germline CDR1 is LGHDT and CDR2 YNNKEL (reference sequence). This CDR3 region has 17 residues.

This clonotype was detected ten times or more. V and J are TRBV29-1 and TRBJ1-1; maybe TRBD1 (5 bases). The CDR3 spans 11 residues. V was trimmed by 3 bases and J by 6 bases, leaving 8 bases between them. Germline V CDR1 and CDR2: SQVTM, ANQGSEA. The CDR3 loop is CSVDPGPEAFF. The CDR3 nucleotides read TGCAGCGTTGATCCGGGACCTGAAGCTTTCTTT.

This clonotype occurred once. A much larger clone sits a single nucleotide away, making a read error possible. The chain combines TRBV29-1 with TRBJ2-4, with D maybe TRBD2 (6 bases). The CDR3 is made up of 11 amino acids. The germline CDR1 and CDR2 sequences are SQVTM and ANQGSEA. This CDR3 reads CNVEEGGAEYF. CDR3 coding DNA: TGCAACGTTGAAGAGGGCGGGGCGGAGTACTTC.

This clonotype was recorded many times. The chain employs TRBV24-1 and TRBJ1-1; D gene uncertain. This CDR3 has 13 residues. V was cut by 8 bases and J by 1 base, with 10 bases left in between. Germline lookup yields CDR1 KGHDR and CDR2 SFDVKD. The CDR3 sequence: CATTRGGNTEAFF. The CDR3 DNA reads TGTGCCACCACCCGCGGCGGGAACACTGAAGCTTTCTTT.

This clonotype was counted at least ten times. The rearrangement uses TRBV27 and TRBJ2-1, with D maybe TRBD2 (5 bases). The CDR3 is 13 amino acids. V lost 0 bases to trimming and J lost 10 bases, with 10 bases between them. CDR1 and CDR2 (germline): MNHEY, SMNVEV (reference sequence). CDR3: CASSLSPREEQFF. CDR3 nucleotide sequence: TGTGCCAGCAGTTTATCGCCTCGGGAAGAGCAGTTCTTC.

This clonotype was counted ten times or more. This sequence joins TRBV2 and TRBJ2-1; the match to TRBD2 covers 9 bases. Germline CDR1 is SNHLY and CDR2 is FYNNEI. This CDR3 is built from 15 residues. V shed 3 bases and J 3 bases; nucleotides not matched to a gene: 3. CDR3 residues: CASSEQLAGYNEQFF. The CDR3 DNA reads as TGTGCCAGCAGTGAGCAACTAGCGGGCTACAATGAGCAGTTCTTC.

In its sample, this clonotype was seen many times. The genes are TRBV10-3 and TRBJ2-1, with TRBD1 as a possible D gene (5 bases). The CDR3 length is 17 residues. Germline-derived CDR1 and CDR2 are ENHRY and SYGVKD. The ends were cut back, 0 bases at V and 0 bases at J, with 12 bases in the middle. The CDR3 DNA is TGTGCCATCAGTGAGTCGGGGTCAGGGTTCTCCTACAATGAGCAGTTCTTC. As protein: CAISESGSGFSYNEQFF.

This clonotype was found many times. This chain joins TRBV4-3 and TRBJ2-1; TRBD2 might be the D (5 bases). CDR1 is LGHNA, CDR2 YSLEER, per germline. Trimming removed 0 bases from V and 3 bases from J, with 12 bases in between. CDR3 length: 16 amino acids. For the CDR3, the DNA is TGCGCCAGCAGCCAAGATAGGGAGCGGTTCTACAATGAGCAGTTCTTC. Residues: CASSQDRERFYNEQFF.

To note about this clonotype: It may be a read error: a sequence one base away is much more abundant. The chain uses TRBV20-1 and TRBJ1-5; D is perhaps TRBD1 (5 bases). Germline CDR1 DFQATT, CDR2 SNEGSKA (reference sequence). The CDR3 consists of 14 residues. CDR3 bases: TGCAGTGCTAGGGACATGGATAGCAATCACCCCCAGCATTTT. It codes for CSARDMDSNHPQHF.

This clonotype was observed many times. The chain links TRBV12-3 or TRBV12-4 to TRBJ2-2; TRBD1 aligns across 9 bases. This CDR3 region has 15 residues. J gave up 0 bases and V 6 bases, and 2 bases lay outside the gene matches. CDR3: CASSRQGANTGELFF. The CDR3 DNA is TGTGCCAGCAGCCGACAGGGGGCGAACACCGGGGAGCTGTTTTTT.

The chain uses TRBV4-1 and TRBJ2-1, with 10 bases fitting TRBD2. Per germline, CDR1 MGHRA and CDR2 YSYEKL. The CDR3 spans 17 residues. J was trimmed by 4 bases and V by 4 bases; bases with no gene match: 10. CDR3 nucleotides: TGCGCCAGCAGCCCCGTGGTCCCTAGCGGGGGTTACAATGAGCAGTTCTTC. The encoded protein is CASSPVVPSGGYNEQFF.

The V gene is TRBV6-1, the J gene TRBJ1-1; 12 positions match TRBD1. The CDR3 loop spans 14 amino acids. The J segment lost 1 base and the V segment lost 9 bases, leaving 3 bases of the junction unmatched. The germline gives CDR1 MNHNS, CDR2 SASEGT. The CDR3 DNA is TGTGCCAGGGGACAGGGGGCGGGGAACACTGAAGCTTTCTTT. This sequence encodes CARGQGAGNTEAFF.

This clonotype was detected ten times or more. CDR3 residues: CASSFRGGQPQHF. CDR3 coding DNA: TGTGCCAGCAGTTTTCGGGGGGGACAGCCCCAGCATTTT. The rearrangement joins TRBV12-3 or TRBV12-4 to TRBJ1-5, with D maybe TRBD1 (5 bases). Trimming cost V 3 bases and J 7 bases, with 10 bases left between them. The CDR3 consists of 13 residues.

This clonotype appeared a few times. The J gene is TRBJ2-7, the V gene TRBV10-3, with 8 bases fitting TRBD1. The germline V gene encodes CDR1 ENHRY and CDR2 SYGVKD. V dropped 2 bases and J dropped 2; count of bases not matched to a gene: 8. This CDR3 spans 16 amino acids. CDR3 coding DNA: TGTGCCATCAGTGAGAGCCCTGGACAGGGAGCCTACGAGCAGTACTTC. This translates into CAISESPGQGAYEQYF.

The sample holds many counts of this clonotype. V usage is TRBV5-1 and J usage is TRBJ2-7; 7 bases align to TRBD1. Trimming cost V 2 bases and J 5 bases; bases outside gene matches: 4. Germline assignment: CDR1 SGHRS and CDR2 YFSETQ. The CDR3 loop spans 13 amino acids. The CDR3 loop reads CASSFTGVDEQYF. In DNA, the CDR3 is TGCGCCAGCAGCTTTACAGGGGTCGACGAGCAGTACTTC.

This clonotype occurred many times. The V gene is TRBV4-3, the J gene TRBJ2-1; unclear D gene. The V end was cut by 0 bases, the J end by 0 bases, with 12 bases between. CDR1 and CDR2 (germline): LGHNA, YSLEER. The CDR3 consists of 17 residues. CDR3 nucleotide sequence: TGCGCCAGCAGCCAAGATCTACAGCTTCACTCCTACAATGAGCAGTTCTTC. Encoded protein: CASSQDLQLHSYNEQFF.

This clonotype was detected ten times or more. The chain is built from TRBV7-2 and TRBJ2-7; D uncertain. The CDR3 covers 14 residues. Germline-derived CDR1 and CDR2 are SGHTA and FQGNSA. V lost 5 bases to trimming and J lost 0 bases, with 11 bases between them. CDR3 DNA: TGTGCCAGCAGCCCTAGATATACCTCCTACGAGCAGTACTTC. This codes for CASSPRYTSYEQYF.

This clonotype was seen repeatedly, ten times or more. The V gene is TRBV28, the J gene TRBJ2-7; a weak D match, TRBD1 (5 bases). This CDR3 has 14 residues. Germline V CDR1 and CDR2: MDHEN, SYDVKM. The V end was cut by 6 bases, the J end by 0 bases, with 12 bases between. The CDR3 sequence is CASRSTGSSYEQYF. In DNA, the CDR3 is TGTGCCAGCAGGTCCACAGGCAGCTCCTACGAGCAGTACTTC. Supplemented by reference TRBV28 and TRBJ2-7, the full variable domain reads DVKVTQSSRYLVKRTGEKVFLECVQDMDHENMFWYRQDPGLGLRLIYFSYDVKMKEKGDIPEGYSVSREKKERFSLILESASTNQTSMYLCASRSTGSSYEQYFGPGTRLTVT.

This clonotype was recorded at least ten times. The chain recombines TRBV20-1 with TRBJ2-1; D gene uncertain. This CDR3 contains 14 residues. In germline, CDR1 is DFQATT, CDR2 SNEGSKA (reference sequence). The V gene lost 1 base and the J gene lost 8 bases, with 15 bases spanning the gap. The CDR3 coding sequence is TGCAGTGCTAGAGGACTGGCAGTGTGGGATGAGCAGTTCTTC. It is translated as CSARGLAVWDEQFF.